This T cell receptor beta chain was recovered during a study of spatial heterogeneity in lung cancer. Overall study: Detected beta-chain sequences consistently exceeded alpha-chain sequences.

This clonotype was recorded a few times. Its antigen is unidentified. This beta chain is a stray sequence in a library constructed for alpha chains; its clone size is not meaningful. Study-wide points: Tumors with more nonsynonymous mutations had more expanded intratumoral alpha and beta TCRs.

Described time point: sample taken at primary tumor resection. Approximately 70 TRACERx patients with early, untreated non-small cell lung cancer donated samples. TCRs were sequenced from unsorted whole RNA of tumor, nontumor lung or PBMC. TCR cDNA molecules each carried a unique molecular identifier. TCRdb recomputed calls from the 5' RACE reads with MiXCR, one row per CDR3 protein. The sample shows 1,500 or so distinct CDR3 sequences, approximately 14% of them seen only once. This CDR3 has 15 amino acids. The germline V gene encodes CDR1 SEHNR and CDR2 FQNEAQ (reference sequence). Trimming cost V 3 bases and J 1 base, with 12 bases left between them.

This receptor was identified in a male donor with early-stage non-small cell lung cancer. Specimen: lung tumor tissue, collected at surgery. This sequence joins TRBV7-9 and TRBJ1-1; unclear D gene. The CDR3 spells CASSLGLPGNTEAFF. The CDR3 DNA sequence: TGTGCCAGCAGCTTGGGGTTACCCGGGAACACTGAAGCTTTCTTT.